Shown below are 18 T cell receptor beta chains from a single sample sequenced in a study of blood T cell repertoires in COVID-19. Data came from immunoSEQ multiplex PCR; TCRdb stores just in-frame clones and leaves some out. Altogether a few hundred thousand clones are present, about 87% being singletons, with the ten largest covering around 2.5%. Sequences were obtained from peripheral blood. These receptors were collected from a woman aged 45-59 years with acute or convalescent COVID-19.

The rearrangement uses TRBV28 and TRBJ1-4; the D is unclear. The CDR3 contains 12 residues. V was cut by 1 base and J by 6 bases, with 3 bases left in between. Per germline, CDR1 MDHEN and CDR2 SYDVKM. The CDR3 DNA is TGTGCCAGCAGTTTATCATATGAAAAACTGTTTTTT. Protein: CASSLSYEKLFF.

This chain connects TRBV3-1 (or the pseudogene TRBV3-2) to TRBJ2-3; 10 nucleotides match TRBD2. Trimming cost V 4 bases and J 0 bases; bases outside gene matches: 1. Germline lookup yields CDR1 LGHDT and CDR2 YNNKEL (reference sequence). CDR3 length: 15 amino acids. CDR3 DNA sequence: TGTGCCAGCAGCCCACTAGCGGGGAGCACAGATACGCAGTATTTT. It translates to CASSPLAGSTDTQYF.

The rearrangement joins TRBV25-1 to TRBJ2-3; 8 bases line up with TRBD2. The CDR3 totals 14 residues. Germline CDR1 is MGHDK and CDR2 is SYGVNS. The V gene end was trimmed by 4 bases and the J gene end by 4 bases; junction bases not matched to a gene: 4. DNA for the CDR3: TGTGCCAGCAGTGTCCCGGGAGGGCCAGATACGCAGTATTTT. Translating it yields CASSVPGGPDTQYF.

V usage is TRBV27 and J usage is TRBJ2-1, with D possibly TRBD2 on 6 matching bases. The CDR3 runs to 15 residues. Deletions cut 3 bases from V and 4 bases from J, with 13 bases between. Germline CDR1 reads MNHEY; CDR2 reads SMNVEV (reference sequence). The CDR3 protein is CASSFSSGLYNEQFF. The CDR3 region has the DNA TGTGCCAGCAGTTTTTCCAGCGGGTTGTACAATGAGCAGTTCTTC.

The rearrangement uses TRBV9 and TRBJ2-3; 8 bases fit TRBD2. CDR1 is SGDLS, CDR2 YYNGEE, per germline. The CDR3 is 14 residues long. V was clipped by 7 bases and J by 5 bases; unmatched bases: 9. The CDR3: CASGPGGRVDTQYF. The DNA of the CDR3 is TGTGCCAGCGGCCCGGGAGGGCGCGTAGATACGCAGTATTTT.

V is TRBV29-1 and J is TRBJ2-3; D call uncertain. Per the germline V gene, CDR1 is SQVTM and CDR2 is ANQGSEA. The CDR3 has 12 residues. Trimming took 5 bases from V and 2 from J, leaving 8 bases between them. The CDR3 bases are TGCAGCGTTCTCCCGTACACAGATACGCAGTATTTT. Translating gives CSVLPYTDTQYF.

The chain is built from TRBV7-9 and TRBJ2-2; D is possibly TRBD1 (6 bases). Trimming shortened V by 5 bases and J by 0 bases, and 13 bases separated the two germline ends. Germline V gene data show CDR1 as SEHNR and CDR2 as FQNEAQ (reference sequence). The CDR3 length is 16 residues. The CDR3 loop reads CASSRTGSPNTGELFF. The CDR3 DNA reads TGTGCCAGCAGCCGAACAGGGAGTCCGAACACCGGGGAGCTGTTTTTT.

This chain joins TRBV15 and TRBJ2-1; 14 bases are a match to TRBD2. The germline V gene encodes CDR1 LNHNV and CDR2 YYDKDF (reference sequence). CDR3 size: 18 residues. The V and J ends lost 5 bases and 7 bases, in that order; junction bases with no gene match: 13. In nucleotides, the CDR3 is TGTGCCACCAGCCACCTTGGCAGGACTAGCGGGAGGATGAATGAGCAGTTCTTC. Protein sequence: CATSHLGRTSGRMNEQFF.

The gene calls are TRBV18 and TRBJ1-1; TRBD1 is a possible D gene (6 bases). Trimming left V 7 bases short and J 3 bases short, with 15 bases between. CDR1 and CDR2 (germline): KGHSH, LQKENI. The CDR3 runs 14 residues. The CDR3 loop is CASYRYRADTEAFF. As DNA, the CDR3 is TGTGCCAGCTACCGTTACAGGGCGGACACTGAAGCTTTCTTT.

In this sample, this clone turned up once. The junction shows a germline mismatch at one end, possibly a read error. The chain uses TRBV7-9 and TRBJ2-7; 9 bases match TRBD2. This CDR3 contains 12 residues. Per the germline V gene, CDR1 is SEHNR and CDR2 is FQNEAQ (reference sequence). CDR3 nucleotide sequence: TGTGCCAGCAGCGTCGGAGCTAGCGGGAAGCACTTC. Protein sequence: CASSVGASGKHF.

The chain carries TRBV10-3 and TRBJ2-3; 9 bases agree with TRBD2. With V trimmed by 5 bases and J by 0 bases, 9 bases remained unmatched. Germline assignment: CDR1 ENHRY and CDR2 SYGVKD. The CDR3 contains 17 residues. The CDR3 DNA sequence: TGTGCCATCAGTCGGACTAGCGCCCCACCTAGCACAGATACGCAGTATTTT. It yields the protein CAISRTSAPPSTDTQYF.

The chain combines TRBV5-1 with TRBJ2-3, with D maybe TRBD2 (6 bases). The CDR3 contains 15 residues. With 5 bases removed from V and 1 base from J, the gap between germline ends came to 14 bases. Germline lookup yields CDR1 SGHRS and CDR2 YFSETQ. The CDR3 region is CASSPGALGTDTQYF. The DNA for the CDR3 is TGCGCCAGCAGTCCGGGAGCTTTGGGCACAGATACGCAGTATTTT.

The V call is TRBV7-2, the J call TRBJ2-7; possibly TRBD1 for D (7 bases). The CDR3 runs 16 residues. V shed 1 base and J shed 1 base, with 14 bases lying between them. Germline loops: CDR1 SGHTA, CDR2 FQGNSA. The CDR3 loop is CASSLGGDRRSYEQYF. CDR3 DNA sequence: TGTGCCAGCAGCTTAGGCGGGGACAGACGATCCTACGAGCAGTACTTC.

This chain joins TRBV20-1 and TRBJ2-1; D unclear. The CDR3 has 14 residues. Germline V gene data show CDR1 as DFQATT and CDR2 as SNEGSKA (reference sequence). V lost 3 bases and J lost 0, with 9 bases in between. The CDR3 loop is CSASRDSSYNEQFF. CDR3 DNA: TGCAGTGCTAGTCGAGATAGCTCCTACAATGAGCAGTTCTTC.

This chain uses TRBV7-3 with TRBJ2-6; D is unresolved. Per the germline V gene, CDR1 is SGHTA and CDR2 is FQGTGA. V lost 5 bases to trimming and J lost 2 bases, with 13 bases between them. The CDR3 spans 16 residues. CDR3 nucleotide sequence: TGTGCCAGCAGCCGCTACAGCTTTCCTGGGGCCAACGTCCTGACTTTC. Amino acids: CASSRYSFPGANVLTF. The full variable domain, rest sourced from reference TRBV7-3 and TRBJ2-6, is GAGVSQTPSNKVTEKGKYVELRCDPISGHTALYWYRQSLGQGPEFLIYFQGTGAADDSGLPNDRFFAVRPEGSVSTLKIQRTERGDSAVYLCASSRYSFPGANVLTFGAGSRLTVL.

Only one count was recorded for this clone. The J gene is TRBJ2-1, the V gene TRBV3-1 (or the pseudogene TRBV3-2); D call uncertain. The CDR3 contains 13 residues. Trimming cost V 5 bases and J 12 bases, with 17 bases left between them. The germline CDR1 and CDR2 sequences are LGHDT and YNNKEL (reference sequence). CDR3 in amino acids: CASSNLRQTGQFF. The DNA for the CDR3 is TGTGCCAGCAGCAACCTTCGGCAAACGGGGCAGTTCTTC.

V is TRBV3-1 (or the pseudogene TRBV3-2) and J is TRBJ2-1; 8 nucleotides align to TRBD2. With 6 bases clipped from V and 4 bases from J, the junction kept 8 bases outside the gene matches. Germline CDR1 is LGHDT and CDR2 is YNNKEL (reference sequence). CDR3 length: 15 amino acids. The CDR3 loop is CASSPTGLAYNEQFF. The CDR3 nucleotides are TGTGCCAGCAGTCCTACCGGACTAGCTTACAATGAGCAGTTCTTC.

The rearrangement links TRBV11-2 to TRBJ1-1; 9 nucleotides agree with TRBD1. CDR3 length: 14 residues. V gave up 5 bases and J gave up 3 bases; unmatched junction bases: 4. Looked up from germline, CDR1 is SGHAT and CDR2 is FQNNGV. As DNA, the CDR3 is TGTGCCAGCAGCACAGGACAGGGGTACACTGAAGCTTTCTTT. It encodes CASSTGQGYTEAFF.